What follows are 29 T cell receptor beta chains derived from one specimen sequenced in a study of post-analysis software for immune sequencing data (dated by TCRdb to between 2014 and 2016). The investigation overall reported the following: Roughly 5 TRBV segments, including TRBV5-6, TRBV5-1 and TRBV20-1, were significantly more frequent in patients than controls.

Their cognate antigens are unknown. The receptor library was made with PCR. Sequencing used an Illumina HiSeq 2500. Unique molecular identifiers were incorporated into TCR beta cDNA libraries to reduce PCR and sequencing biases. TCRdb reprocessed the public reads (quality trimming at Q25 with fastp, clone calling with MiXCR) and kept in-frame beta chains. Duplicate CDR3 protein sequences are folded into a single record with the most common DNA and genes. The sample table contains 600,000 to 750,000 distinct CDR3 sequences; only one count was recorded for roughly three fifths of them. The ten largest clones add up to approximately 11% of the sample. What was sequenced was blood. The receptors come from a girl aged 2 to 10 with multiple sclerosis.

This clonotype was detected only once. The rearrangement uses TRBV12-3 or TRBV12-4 and TRBJ2-5; D perhaps matches TRBD2 (6 bases). This CDR3 contains 13 residues. V was pared by 6 bases and J by 5 bases, with 13 bases between. CDR3 in amino acids: CASSPAGPETQYF. CDR3 DNA: TGTGCCAGCAGCCCGGCGGGGCCGGAGACCCAGTACTTC.

A single count supports this clonotype. This chain connects TRBV20-1 to TRBJ2-1; 7 bases agree with TRBD2. The CDR3 covers 14 residues. CDR1 is DFQATT, CDR2 SNEGSKA, per germline (reference sequence). V lost 4 bases to trimming and J lost 8 bases; unmatched junction nucleotides: 11. The CDR3 region has the DNA TGCAGTGCTACTATAGCGGGTCCAGGCGATGAGCAGTTCTTC. Translation: CSATIAGPGDEQFF.

V gene TRBV12-3 or TRBV12-4 combines with J gene TRBJ2-2; TRBD2 matches 12 bases. This CDR3 is built from 16 residues. V shed 7 bases, J shed 8 bases, and the junction held 11 bases outside the gene matches. DNA for the CDR3: TGTGCCAGCACCTCGGGCCTAGCGGGAGGGCTGGGGGAGCTGTTTTTT. It codes for CASTSGLAGGLGELFF.

The V gene is TRBV25-1, the J gene TRBJ2-1; D may correspond to TRBD1 or TRBD2 (6 bases each). The CDR3 consists of 15 residues. The ends were cut back, 3 bases at V and 5 bases at J, with 14 bases in the middle. The germline V gene has CDR1 MGHDK and CDR2 SYGVNS. CDR3: CASSEWKGGNNEQFF. The CDR3 region has the DNA TGTGCCAGCAGTGAGTGGAAGGGGGGTAACAATGAGCAGTTCTTC.

This sequence joins TRBV2 and TRBJ2-1, with 13 bases that match TRBD2. The V gene's germline CDR1 is SNHLY and CDR2 FYNNEI. Trimming cost V 6 bases and J 9 bases; bases outside gene matches: 8. The length of the CDR3 is 15 residues. The CDR3 DNA reads as TGTGCCAGCAGCGGACTAGCGGGAGACTCGGCTGAGCAGTTCTTC. It yields the protein CASSGLAGDSAEQFF.

V is TRBV12-3 or TRBV12-4 and J is TRBJ2-7; 7 bases are shared with TRBD2. CDR3 length: 15 residues. V shed 1 base and J 2 bases; nucleotides not matched to a gene: 5. The CDR3 coding sequence is TGTGCCAGCAGTTTAGTGGCTAGCGGAACCTACGAGCAGTACTTC. This encodes CASSLVASGTYEQYF.

The chain uses TRBV14 and TRBJ2-4; D might be TRBD2 (6 bases). The tail of the sequence fits TRBJ2-7 better, so the J call may be wrong. This CDR3 has 14 amino acids. Germline CDR1 reads SGHDN; CDR2 reads FVKESK. The chain's CDR3 is CASSQVGSNYEQYF. The CDR3 DNA reads as TGTGCCAGCAGCCAAGTCGGGAGCAATTACGAGCAGTACTTC.

The rearrangement uses TRBV28 and TRBJ2-5; no clear D. Gene TRBJ2-7 matches the end of the DNA better, so the J call may be wrong. Germline CDR1 and CDR2: MDHEN and SYDVKM. The CDR3 totals 13 residues. The CDR3 region has the DNA TGTGCCAGCAGTTTATTGTACGGCTACGAGCAGTACTTC. This gives the protein CASSLLYGYEQYF.

This chain connects TRBV2 to TRBJ2-7, with 8 bases that match TRBD1. This CDR3 is 13 amino acids long. J lost 7 bases, V lost 6 bases, and 8 bases had no gene match. Germline values: CDR1 SNHLY, CDR2 FYNNEI. The DNA of the CDR3 is TGTGCCAGCAGACGGGACAGGTACAATGAGCAGTACTTC. This translates into CASRRDRYNEQYF. The full variable domain, in which reference TRBV2 and TRBJ2-7 provide the parts outside the CDR3, is EPEVTQTPSHQVTQMGQEVILRCVPISNHLYFYWYRQILGQKVEFLVSFYNNEISEKSEIFDDQFSVERPDGSNFTLKIRSTKLEDSAMYFCASRRDRYNEQYFGPGTRLTVT.

The chain has TRBV6-5 and TRBJ2-1; TRBD2 aligns across 8 bases. Germline CDR1 is MNHEY and CDR2 is SVGAGI. Losses at the gene ends were 0 bases for V and 10 bases for J; bases not matched to a gene: 2. This CDR3 contains 13 residues. The CDR3 coding sequence is TGTGCCAGCAGTTACTCATCTAGCGGGGAGCAGTTCTTC. This codes for CASSYSSSGEQFF.

This chain joins TRBV5-1 and TRBJ2-3; possibly TRBD1 for D (5 bases). Trimming took 3 bases from V and 4 from J, leaving 15 bases between them. Per germline, CDR1 SGHRS and CDR2 YFSETQ. CDR3 length: 15 residues. This CDR3 reads CASSWGWGPADTQYF. The CDR3 coding sequence is TGCGCCAGCAGCTGGGGTTGGGGCCCGGCAGATACGCAGTATTTT.

The J gene is TRBJ2-1, the V gene TRBV20-1; D is perhaps TRBD2 (5 bases). CDR1 is DFQATT, CDR2 SNEGSKA, per germline (reference sequence). The CDR3 sequence is 14 residues long. V shed 3 bases and J shed 4 bases, with 13 bases lying between them. CDR3 residues: CSASERKEYNEQFF. CDR3 nucleotides: TGCAGTGCTAGCGAGCGGAAGGAATACAATGAGCAGTTCTTC.

The chain joins TRBV4-3 to TRBJ1-1; no reliable D call. V lost 1 base and J 3 bases, leaving 6 bases between the germline ends. Germline CDR1 LGHNA, CDR2 YSLEER. This CDR3 is 13 amino acids long. The CDR3 loop is CASSQVVYTEAFF. Here the CDR3 DNA reads TGCGCCAGCAGCCAAGTGGTGTACACTGAAGCTTTCTTT.

This clonotype was counted between two and nine times. The rearrangement links TRBV7-8 to TRBJ2-1; D unresolved. Germline CDR1 and CDR2: SGHVS and FQNEAQ. V dropped 4 bases and J dropped 9 bases, with 4 bases sitting between them. The CDR3 has 10 amino acids. In DNA, the CDR3 is TGTGCCAGCAGCTCGGGTGAGCAGTTCTTC. It codes for CASSSGEQFF. The full variable domain, completed using reference TRBV7-8 and TRBJ2-1, is GAGVSQSPRYKVAKRGQDVALRCDPISGHVSLFWYQQALGQGPEFLTYFQNEAQLDKSGLPSDRFFAERPEGSVSTLKIQRTQQEDSAVYLCASSSGEQFFGPGTRLTVL.

V and J are TRBV5-1 and TRBJ2-7, with TRBD2 matching over 8 bases. The V gene's germline CDR1 is SGHRS and CDR2 YFSETQ. The CDR3 runs to 18 residues. V trimming: 0 bases; J trimming: 3 bases; junction bases outside the gene matches: 14. CDR3 in amino acids: CASSLEGAGVLSLYEQYF. CDR3 sequence (DNA): TGCGCCAGCAGCTTGGAAGGAGCGGGAGTACTGAGCCTCTACGAGCAGTACTTC.

The V gene is TRBV20-1, the J gene TRBJ2-7; 9 nucleotides line up with TRBD2. The germline V gene encodes CDR1 DFQATT and CDR2 SNEGSKA (reference sequence). The CDR3 covers 14 residues. Losses at the gene ends were 6 bases for V and 2 bases for J; bases not matched to a gene: 8. CDR3 residues: CSAPTSGTPYEQYF. Here the CDR3 DNA reads TGCAGTGCCCCGACTAGCGGAACGCCCTACGAGCAGTACTTC.

The chain has TRBV11-3 and TRBJ2-5, with D perhaps matching TRBD2 (6 bases). Trimming took off 8 bases at V and 5 bases at J, with 6 bases between the two ends. Germline V CDR1 and CDR2: SGHNT, YENEEA. The CDR3 extends over 10 amino acids. The CDR3 nucleotides are TGTGCCAGCGGGGGGGAGACCCAGTACTTC. Translating it yields CASGGETQYF.

A note on this clonotype: A read error may produce the germline difference seen at one junction end. CDR3 sequence: CTSSPSKAGGLSEQFF. As DNA, the CDR3 is TGCACCAGCAGCCCGTCAAAGGCGGGGGGGCTCAGTGAGCAGTTCTTC. V gene TRBV5-1 combines with J gene TRBJ2-1; TRBD2 aligns across 9 bases. Germline values: CDR1 SGHRS, CDR2 YFSETQ. The CDR3 has 16 amino acids.

V gene TRBV24-1 combines with J gene TRBJ2-2; no clear D. The germline V and J ends were trimmed by 3 bases and 7 bases, with 8 bases remaining between them. Germline CDR1 reads KGHDR; CDR2 reads SFDVKD. The CDR3 runs 13 residues. The CDR3 coding sequence is TGTGCCACCAGTGATCCGAAGGGCGGGGAGCTGTTTTTT. Its protein is CATSDPKGGELFF.

This clonotype was seen a handful of times. The V gene is TRBV4-1, the J gene TRBJ1-2; a weak D match, TRBD1 (5 bases). The CDR3 covers 15 residues. Germline lookup yields CDR1 MGHRA and CDR2 YSYEKL. Trimming removed 1 base from V and 3 bases from J, with 12 bases in between. The CDR3 loop reads CASSQVGTWDYGYTF. CDR3 DNA: TGCGCCAGCAGCCAAGTGGGGACCTGGGACTATGGCTACACCTTC.

V gene TRBV9 combines with J gene TRBJ2-7; no definite D call. The J call could be wrong; TRBJ2-5 is a better fit for the DNA end. This CDR3 contains 15 residues. Germline values: CDR1 SGDLS, CDR2 YYNGEE. CDR3 DNA sequence: TGTGCCAGCAGCGTAGTGGGTGAGAGGCAAGAGACCCAGTACTTC. It codes for CASSVVGERQETQYF.

The rearrangement uses TRBV7-2 and TRBJ1-4; no firm D call. The CDR3 totals 15 residues. V was shortened by 1 base and J by 4 bases, with 10 bases between the two germline ends. Germline V CDR1 and CDR2: SGHTA, FQGNSA. CDR3 DNA: TGTGCCAGCAGCTTAGATTTCAGAAGTAATGAAAAACTGTTTTTT. This translates into CASSLDFRSNEKLFF.

This clonotype was seen a handful of times. V gene TRBV7-2 combines with J gene TRBJ2-1; 8 bases agree with TRBD2. CDR1 SGHTA and CDR2 FQGNSA come from the germline V gene. The CDR3 sequence is 18 residues long. V gave up 3 bases and J gave up 7 bases; unmatched junction bases: 17. CDR3 residues: CASSFWGGGGSLLNEQFF. The CDR3 DNA follows: TGTGCCAGCAGCTTTTGGGGCGGCGGGGGGTCCCTATTGAATGAGCAGTTCTTC.

In its sample, this clonotype was seen a few times. The V and J genes are TRBV12-3 or TRBV12-4 and TRBJ2-1; 10 bases agree with TRBD2. V was pared by 2 bases and J by 0 bases, with 7 bases of the junction left unmatched. This CDR3 has 18 residues. The CDR3 region has the DNA TGTGCCAGCAGTTTACCTAGCGGGGGCCATAGCTCCTACAATGAGCAGTTCTTC. It is translated as CASSLPSGGHSSYNEQFF.

In nucleotides, the CDR3 is TGCGCCAGCAGTGAGTCAAGAAGGAGTACGGCTTTCTTT. This codes for CASSESRRSTAFF. The rearrangement joins TRBV10-2 to TRBJ1-1; no clear D gene. V was clipped by 0 bases and J by 11 bases, with 13 bases between them. The germline gives CDR1 WSHSY, CDR2 SAAADI. This CDR3 region has 13 residues.

The V and J genes are TRBV6-2 or TRBV6-3 and TRBJ2-3, with TRBD2 matching over 12 bases. The CDR3 contains 15 residues. Per the germline V gene, CDR1 is MNHEY and CDR2 is SVGEGT. Unmatched junction bases numbered 8, after V lost 5 bases and J lost 8 bases. CDR3 loop: CASSPGLAGSPTQYF. The CDR3 DNA is TGTGCCAGCAGTCCCGGACTAGCGGGGAGTCCTACGCAGTATTTT.

With regard to this clonotype: The junction does not match germline at one end; this may be a read error. J is TRBJ2-5 and V is TRBV29-1, with a weak D call TRBD2 (5 bases). CDR1 and CDR2 (germline): SQVTM, ANQGSEA. CDR3 length equals 14 residues. Written as DNA, the CDR3 is TGCAGCGTGGCAAGGACGGGGAACCAAGAGGCCCAGTACTTC. This gives the protein CSVARTGNQEAQYF.

The V and J genes are TRBV15 and TRBJ2-1, with 11 bases fitting TRBD1. V was clipped by 4 bases and J by 4 bases; unmatched bases: 6. Per germline, CDR1 LNHNV and CDR2 YYDKDF (reference sequence). The CDR3 runs 16 residues. The CDR3 is CATSTRTGGIYNEQFF. The CDR3 region has the DNA TGTGCCACCAGCACTCGGACAGGGGGCATTTACAATGAGCAGTTCTTC.

This sequence joins TRBV20-1 and TRBJ2-3, with D uncertain. Trimming shortened V by 0 bases and J by 0 bases, and 10 bases separated the two germline ends. The CDR3 has 15 residues. Per the germline V gene, CDR1 is DFQATT and CDR2 is SNEGSKA (reference sequence). CDR3 in amino acids: CSARDNARSTDTQYF. The CDR3 DNA is TGCAGTGCTAGAGATAATGCCAGAAGCACAGATACGCAGTATTTT.